The rows below give T cell receptor beta chains drawn from one sample of a study of cytomegalovirus exposure and HLA in healthy donors. Some clones are missing from TCRdb's copy, which holds only in-frame ones; the method was immunoSEQ multiplex PCR. Of about 160,000 clones listed, around three quarters were seen once; the top ten hold 2.2%. Input material: PBMCs. All receptors derive from a middle-aged man in good health and CMV-seropositive. CDR3s include the opening cysteine and the closing phenylalanine or tryptophan. The D gene is left open where the match is weak. Only some rows state a clone size, as once, few, many or a class for expanded clones.

D: TRBD2
V: TRBV4-2
J: TRBJ2-3
size: -
DNA: TGTGCCAGCAGCCAAGCTGTCACTAGCGGGGGAGGAGATACGCAGTATTTT
CDR3: CASSQAVTSGGGDTQYF

D: -
V: TRBV10-3
J: TRBJ1-4
size: -
DNA: TGTGCCATCGGTAAAGGGGGTGAAAAACTGTTTTTT
CDR3: CAIGKGGEKLFF

D: -
V: TRBV25-1
J: TRBJ1-3
size: -
DNA: TGTGCCAGCAGAGAGACAGGCTCTGGAAACACCATATATTTT
CDR3: CASRETGSGNTIYF

D: TRBD2
V: TRBV9
J: TRBJ2-7
size: few
DNA: TGTGCCAGCAGCGTAGAGGTGGGGAGCGGGGGGGCTGTGGAGCAGTACTTC
CDR3: CASSVEVGSGGAVEQYF

D: TRBD1
V: TRBV11-2
J: TRBJ1-2
size: -
DNA: TGTGCCAGCAGCTATTACGGACAGGGGGGTGGCTACACCTTC
CDR3: CASSYYGQGGGYTF

D: -
V: TRBV11-2
J: TRBJ1-4
size: -
DNA: TGTGCCAGCAGCTTATTTCAGGGTGAAAAACTGTTTTTT
CDR3: CASSLFQGEKLFF

D: -
V: TRBV4-1
J: TRBJ2-5
size: -
DNA: TGCGCCAGCAGCCCACTTCCCTTACGGGAGACCCAGTACTTC
CDR3: CASSPLPLRETQYF

D: -
V: TRBV5-1
J: TRBJ1-1
size: -
DNA: TGCGCCAGCAGCCTACAGGGACAGAACACTGAAGCTTTCTTT
CDR3: CASSLQGQNTEAFF

D: TRBD1
V: TRBV5-8
J: TRBJ2-1
size: -
DNA: TGTGCCAGCAGCCCGGGACAGGGAGGTGAGCAGTTCTTC
CDR3: CASSPGQGGEQFF

D: -
V: TRBV7-9
J: TRBJ2-7
size: few
DNA: TGTGCCAGCAGCCCGGACAGATACGAGCAGTACTTC
CDR3: CASSPDRYEQYF

D: TRBD1
V: TRBV18
J: TRBJ1-2
size: -
DNA: TGTGCCAGCTCACCTGGGACAGGAACTAACTATGGCTACACCTTC
CDR3: CASSPGTGTNYGYTF

D: TRBD1
V: TRBV5-6
J: TRBJ2-1
size: once
DNA: TGTGCCAGCAGTTACAGGGGGCGCTTGGGCAATGAGCAGTTCTTC
CDR3: CASSYRGRLGNEQFF

D: -
V: TRBV2
J: TRBJ1-1
size: -
DNA: TGTGCCAGCAGTGATCAGGGTCGAGGCACTGAAGCTTTCTTT
CDR3: CASSDQGRGTEAFF

D: -
V: TRBV6-1
J: TRBJ1-6
size: -
DNA: TGTGCCAACCGCAGGGACTGGGGATCCCTCCACTTT
CDR3: CANRRDWGSLHF

D: TRBD1
V: TRBV10-3
J: TRBJ2-1
size: -
DNA: TGTGCCATCAGACCCCAGGGGGCGGGGTATGAGCAGTTCTTC
CDR3: CAIRPQGAGYEQFF

D: -
V: TRBV6-5
J: TRBJ2-5
size: -
DNA: TGTGCCATCAAAACTAGTGGAGAGACCCAGTACTTC
CDR3: CAIKTSGETQYF

D: -
V: TRBV2
J: TRBJ2-7
size: medium-sized
DNA: TGTGCCAGTGGGCACAGGAGACCCTACGAGCAGTACTTC
CDR3: CASGHRRPYEQYF

D: -
V: TRBV13
J: TRBJ2-3
size: -
DNA: TGTGCCAGCAGCTTAGCGCTAGCGAGAGATACGCAGTATTTT
CDR3: CASSLALARDTQYF

D: -
V: TRBV9
J: TRBJ2-6
size: few
DNA: TGTGCCAGCAGCGAAGGTGCGGATGAGGCCAACGTCCTGACTTTC
CDR3: CASSEGADEANVLTF

D: -
V: TRBV7-6
J: TRBJ1-1
size: -
DNA: TGTGCCAGCAGCTTAGACCGGGGGGCGGGTACTGAAGCTTTCTTT
CDR3: CASSLDRGAGTEAFF

D: -
V: TRBV6-5
J: TRBJ2-7
size: -
DNA: TGTGCCAGCAGTTTGATGGGGGGAAGCGAGCAGTACTTC
CDR3: CASSLMGGSEQYF

D: -
V: TRBV12-5
J: TRBJ2-5
size: -
DNA: TGTGCTAGTGGTTTGGTGGGCCGGGAGACCCAGTACTTC
CDR3: CASGLVGRETQYF

D: -
V: TRBV21-1
J: TRBJ2-6
size: -
DNA: TGTGCCAGCAGCTGGACAGGGTATAGGGCCAGCACACTGAGGGCCAACGTCCTGACTTTC
CDR3: CASSWTGYRASTLRANVLTF

D: TRBD2
V: TRBV11-2
J: TRBJ2-7
size: -
DNA: TGTGCCAGCAGCTTAGGGCTAGCGGGGTCCTACGAGCAGTACTTC
CDR3: CASSLGLAGSYEQYF

D: -
V: TRBV7-2
J: TRBJ1-6
size: once
DNA: TGTGCCAGCAGCTTGGGGGGGGGACGGACCCATAATTCACCCCTCCACTTT
CDR3: CASSLGGGRTHNSPLHF

D: TRBD1
V: TRBV2
J: TRBJ2-7
size: -
DNA: TGTGCCAGCAGTGAAACCCAGGGGGCGGGCGAGCAGTACTTC
CDR3: CASSETQGAGEQYF

D: -
V: TRBV7-3
J: TRBJ2-2
size: -
DNA: TGTGCCAGCAGCCCCGAGGTAGACGGGGAGCTGTTTTTT
CDR3: CASSPEVDGELFF

D: TRBD1
V: TRBV7-2
J: TRBJ1-5
size: -
DNA: TGTGCCAGCAGCTTATGGCCAGGGGGCGCCGGTCAGCCCCAGCATTTT
CDR3: CASSLWPGGAGQPQHF

D: -
V: TRBV9
J: TRBJ2-7
size: -
DNA: TGTGCCAGCAGCGTAGTTTATGAGAGCGAGCAGTACTTC
CDR3: CASSVVYESEQYF

D: TRBD1
V: TRBV19
J: TRBJ1-2
size: -
DNA: TGTGCCAGTAGTAGAGGTGCAGGGGGAGCAGGGGGAAGCTACACCTTC
CDR3: CASSRGAGGAGGSYTF

D: TRBD2
V: TRBV2
J: TRBJ2-3
size: -
DNA: TGTGCCAGGACCCTAGCGGGCCGGGGAGATACGCAGTATTTT
CDR3: CARTLAGRGDTQYF

D: TRBD2
V: TRBV18
J: TRBJ2-7
size: -
DNA: TGTGCCAGCTCACCCTCCGGAATAGCGGGGCGCTACGAGCAGTACTTC
CDR3: CASSPSGIAGRYEQYF

D: -
V: TRBV27
J: TRBJ1-2
size: -
DNA: TGTGCCAGCAGTTTTGGCAGGGGCAGGGACTATGGCTACACCTTC
CDR3: CASSFGRGRDYGYTF

D: TRBD2
V: TRBV28
J: TRBJ2-5
size: -
DNA: TGTGCCAGCAGTCCACGGGAGGAGGAGCAGTACTTC
CDR3: CASSPREEEQYF

D: TRBD2
V: TRBV4-3
J: TRBJ2-2
size: -
DNA: TGCGCCAGCAGCCAAGACCCCGTGATGCGGGGGGGCACCGGGGAGCTGTTTTTT
CDR3: CASSQDPVMRGGTGELFF

D: -
V: TRBV2
J: TRBJ1-6
size: -
DNA: TGTGCCAGCAGTGGGGCACAGGAGTTGGCTTCACCCCTCCACTTT
CDR3: CASSGAQELASPLHF

D: -
V: TRBV4-2
J: TRBJ1-2
size: few
DNA: TGTGCCAGCAGCCAAGAAGCCCCACGTACGAGGCCTAACTATGGCTACACCTTC
CDR3: CASSQEAPRTRPNYGYTF

D: TRBD1
V: TRBV7-8
J: TRBJ1-3
size: -
DNA: TGTGCCAGCAGCCCGTACAGGGGGCCTGGAAACACCATATATTTT
CDR3: CASSPYRGPGNTIYF

D: -
V: TRBV11-2
J: TRBJ1-3
size: -
DNA: TGTGCCAGCAGCTCGACACTACTCGGGGGGTCCTCTGGAAACACCATATATTTT
CDR3: CASSSTLLGGSSGNTIYF

D: -
V: TRBV4-3
J: TRBJ2-2
size: -
DNA: TGCGCCAGCAGCCTTCTCCGGGGAAGAAACACCGGGGAGCTGTTTTTT
CDR3: CASSLLRGRNTGELFF

D: -
V: TRBV5-1
J: TRBJ2-3
size: few
DNA: TGCGCCAGCAGCTTGGACTTCGGGGGAGATACGCAGTATTTT
CDR3: CASSLDFGGDTQYF

D: -
V: TRBV19
J: TRBJ1-1
size: -
DNA: TGTGCCAGTAGTTGGGCGGGGGGCACTGAAGCTTTCTTT
CDR3: CASSWAGGTEAFF

D: TRBD1
V: TRBV7-9
J: TRBJ1-4
size: -
DNA: TGTGCCAGCAGCTTAGCAGGGCAGGGGGAAGAAAAACTGTTTTTT
CDR3: CASSLAGQGEEKLFF

D: TRBD1
V: TRBV5-6
J: TRBJ1-5
size: -
DNA: TGTGCCAGCAGCTTGGACAGGGGTCCGAATGTGCCCCAGCATTTT
CDR3: CASSLDRGPNVPQHF